What follows are 27 T cell receptor beta chains derived from one specimen sequenced in a study of breast tumors, draining lymph nodes, adjacent tissues. Breast cancer patients provided tissue from their axillary draining lymph nodes. In TCRdb, the multiplex PCR reads were re-called with MiXCR into one record per CDR3 protein. Of 290,000 or so distinct CDR3 sequences listed, 30% to 35% were seen once; the top ten hold approximately 1%. Sequenced input: axillary lymph node tissue. These receptors were collected from a female donor with breast cancer. Some clones in this sample may be carry-over from other donors' samples.

This clonotype showed up many times. This rearrangement joins TRBV9 to TRBJ2-1; TRBD2 agrees at 7 bases. The CDR3 loop spans 16 amino acids. The germline V gene has CDR1 SGDLS and CDR2 YYNGEE. V dropped 4 bases and J dropped 6; count of bases not matched to a gene: 13. The CDR3 nucleotides are TGTGCCAGCAGCCTCCGGAGGGCGGGAGTCATCAATGAGCAGTTCTTC. Translating gives CASSLRRAGVINEQFF.

The rearrangement uses TRBV2 and TRBJ1-6; 9 bases fit TRBD1. J was trimmed by 9 bases and V by 8 bases; bases with no gene match: 8. Germline CDR1 is SNHLY and CDR2 is FYNNEI. The CDR3 is 14 residues long. The CDR3 DNA reads TGTGCCAGCGGGGACAGGGCCCGGAGTTCACCCCTCCACTTT. Residues: CASGDRARSSPLHF.

This chain uses TRBV20-1 with TRBJ2-5; 8 bases match TRBD1. The CDR3 has 13 amino acids. Per germline, CDR1 DFQATT and CDR2 SNEGSKA (reference sequence). The CDR3 reads CTPIRTGLEAQYF. Written as DNA, the CDR3 is TGCACCCCGATCCGGACAGGGCTCGAGGCCCAGTACTTC.

This clonotype was found many times. The rearrangement joins TRBV29-1 to TRBJ2-1; 7 bases are a match to TRBD1. J gave up 1 base and V 4 bases, and 7 bases lay outside the gene matches. The CDR3 is made up of 15 amino acids. In germline, CDR1 is SQVTM, CDR2 ANQGSEA. CDR3 coding DNA: TGCAGCGTTGGACAGACAGGGCGGTCCTACAATGAGCAGTTCTTC. Translated, it gives CSVGQTGRSYNEQFF.

Comment on this clonotype: One junction end disagrees with the germline gene, perhaps due to a read error. This rearrangement joins TRBV7-9 to TRBJ2-2, with 9 bases that match TRBD1. From germline, CDR1 is SEHNR and CDR2 FQNEAQ (reference sequence). This CDR3 region has 14 residues. CDR3 sequence: CASRETGGTGGLFF. Here the CDR3 DNA reads TGTGCCAGCAGGGAGACAGGGGGGACCGGGGGGCTGTTTTTT.

This clonotype was recorded at least ten times. V is TRBV2 and J is TRBJ2-2; tentatively, D is TRBD2 (5 bases). The CDR3 runs to 13 residues. Germline CDR1 SNHLY, CDR2 FYNNEI. With 11 bases removed from V and 0 bases from J, the gap between germline ends came to 10 bases. The CDR3 DNA reads TGTGCCGGCGGGCAGCCGAACACCGGGGAGCTGTTTTTT. Translated, it gives CAGGQPNTGELFF. The entire variable domain, with the rest obtained from reference TRBV2 and TRBJ2-2, is as follows: EPEVTQTPSHQVTQMGQEVILRCVPISNHLYFYWYRQILGQKVEFLVSFYNNEISEKSEIFDDQFSVERPDGSNFTLKIRSTKLEDSAMYFCAGGQPNTGELFFGEGSRLTVL.

Worth noting for this clonotype: At one end the junction does not follow the germline gene, possibly because of a read error. As DNA, the CDR3 is TGTGCCAGCAGTCCGGACCAGCCTTACAATGAGCAGTTCTTC. Translating gives CASSPDQPYNEQFF. V usage is TRBV24-1 and J usage is TRBJ2-1, with D unclear. CDR1 and CDR2 (germline): KGHDR, SFDVKD. The CDR3 is 14 residues long.

This clonotype was picked up many times. V usage is TRBV2 and J usage is TRBJ2-1; TRBD1 is a possible D gene (7 bases). The CDR3 spans 15 residues. CDR1 and CDR2 (germline): SNHLY, FYNNEI. V gave up 1 base and J gave up 6 bases, with 13 bases separating them. In nucleotides, the CDR3 is TGTGCCAGCAGTGAAGACAGGGGAGGATTCAATGAGCAGTTCTTC. Its translation is CASSEDRGGFNEQFF.

Details on this clonotype: Given a much more abundant clone one base away, this may be a read error. CDR3 bases: TGTGCTAGTGGTTTAGGGACTAGCGGGCCCACAGATACGCAGCATTTT. It is translated as CASGLGTSGPTDTQHF. V is TRBV12-5 and J is TRBJ2-3; tentative D call: TRBD1 (5 bases). The end of the DNA fits TRBJ1-5 better, so the J call may be wrong. CDR3 length: 16 amino acids. CDR1 is LGHNT, CDR2 FRNRAP, per germline.

Concerning this clonotype: A much larger clone is a single base away; this may be a read error. The chain combines TRBV5-1 with TRBJ2-1, with D tentatively TRBD2 (6 bases). This CDR3 spans 15 amino acids. Germline-derived CDR1 and CDR2 are SGHRS and YFSETQ. Written as DNA, the CDR3 is TGCGCCAGCACCCGGGACTTTAGCTCCTACAATGGGCAGTTCTTC. This gives the protein CASTRDFSSYNGQFF.

Comments on this clonotype: A much larger clonotype is one base distant, so this may be a read error. V usage is TRBV20-1 and J usage is TRBJ2-2; D is perhaps TRBD1 (5 bases). The CDR3 is 14 amino acids. Germline CDR1 and CDR2: DFQATT and SNEGSKA (reference sequence). V was clipped by 5 bases and J by 3 bases, with 13 bases between them. The CDR3 loop reads CSAPRGVDTGELFF. CDR3 nucleotide sequence: TGCAGTGCTCCAAGGGGTGTCGACACCGGGGAGCTGTTTTTT.

To note about this clonotype: A clone one base away is much larger, so this may be a read error. The chain links TRBV12-3 or TRBV12-4 to TRBJ1-2, with 8 nucleotides matching TRBD1. This CDR3 contains 16 residues. The CDR3 DNA reads as TGTGCCGGCAGACTCGGGACAGGCCGCCCCAACTATGGCTACACCTTC. Its protein is CAGRLGTGRPNYGYTF.

This clonotype was observed many times. The chain couples TRBV9 to TRBJ2-7; TRBD2 aligns across 9 bases. The germline gives CDR1 SGDLS, CDR2 YYNGEE. This CDR3 is 14 amino acids long. Trimming cost V 3 bases and J 5 bases; bases outside gene matches: 6. The CDR3, as DNA: TGTGCCAGCAGCGCGAGCGGGAGGAAAGACGAGCAGTACTTC. It encodes CASSASGRKDEQYF. The full variable domain, its missing parts supplied by reference TRBV9 and TRBJ2-7, is DSGVTQTPKHLITATGQRVTLRCSPRSGDLSVYWYQQSLDQGLQFLIQYYNGEERAKGNILERFSAQQFPDLHSELNLSSLELGDSALYFCASSASGRKDEQYFGPGTRLTVT.

At least ten counts were recorded for this clonotype. The chain recombines TRBV20-1 with TRBJ2-1; 11 bases agree with TRBD1. CDR1 and CDR2 from the germline V gene are DFQATT and SNEGSKA (reference sequence). Trimming took 0 bases from V and 9 from J; bases not matched to a gene: 4. This CDR3 is 14 amino acids long. CDR3: CSARDMGQGGEQFF. The DNA of the CDR3 is TGCAGTGCTAGAGATATGGGACAGGGGGGTGAGCAGTTCTTC.

This clonotype was seen ten or more times. This sequence joins TRBV10-3 and TRBJ1-3; D is perhaps TRBD1 (5 bases). With 6 bases removed from V and 5 bases from J, the gap between germline ends came to 14 bases. CDR3 length: 14 amino acids. CDR1 and CDR2 from the germline V gene are ENHRY and SYGVKD. CDR3 DNA: TGTGCCATCAGGTTCGGGCAGGGCAGAAACACCATATATTTT. It encodes CAIRFGQGRNTIYF.

This clonotype showed up many times. The chain employs TRBV6-6 and TRBJ2-7, with D possibly being TRBD2 (6 bases). The CDR3 is 15 amino acids. Germline-derived CDR1 and CDR2 are MNHNY and SVGAGI (reference sequence). V was cut by 0 bases and J by 3 bases, with 12 bases left in between. The CDR3 sequence is CASSYSLTRDYEQYF. DNA for the CDR3: TGTGCCAGCAGTTACTCTCTGACTAGGGACTACGAGCAGTACTTC.

This clonotype was counted many times. The chain links TRBV6-1 to TRBJ2-3; D might be TRBD2 (6 bases). In germline, CDR1 is MNHNS, CDR2 SASEGT. CDR3 size: 15 residues. Deletions cut 5 bases from V and 3 bases from J, with 15 bases between. The CDR3 loop reads CASSLREMETDTQYF. In DNA form, the CDR3 reads TGTGCCAGCAGTTTACGGGAGATGGAAACAGATACGCAGTATTTT.

Ten or more counts support this clonotype. The V gene is TRBV7-2, the J gene TRBJ2-5; D gene uncertain. The CDR3 runs 13 residues. The germline V gene encodes CDR1 SGHTA and CDR2 FQGNSA. Trimming stripped 1 base from V and 5 bases from J, with 8 bases between. The CDR3 sequence: CASSLDRRETQYF. Written as DNA, the CDR3 is TGTGCCAGCAGCTTAGATCGTAGGGAGACCCAGTACTTC. The full variable domain, with the rest looked up from reference TRBV7-2 and TRBJ2-5, is GAGVSQSPSNKVTEKGKDVELRCDPISGHTALYWYRQSLGQGLEFLIYFQGNSAPDKSGLPSDRFSAERTGGSVSTLTIQRTQQEDSAVYLCASSLDRRETQYFGPGTRLLVL.

This clonotype was detected many times. The chain combines TRBV7-2 with TRBJ2-7; 13 nucleotides agree with TRBD2. Per germline, CDR1 SGHTA and CDR2 FQGNSA. This CDR3 region has 18 residues. With V trimmed by 5 bases and J by 0 bases, 10 bases remained unmatched. DNA for the CDR3: TGTGCCAGCAGCCGAGGAGGGACTAGCGGGACTCGCTCCTACGAGCAGTACTTC. Translation: CASSRGGTSGTRSYEQYF. The full variable domain, in which reference TRBV7-2 and TRBJ2-7 provide the parts outside the CDR3, is GAGVSQSPSNKVTEKGKDVELRCDPISGHTALYWYRQSLGQGLEFLIYFQGNSAPDKSGLPSDRFSAERTGGSVSTLTIQRTQQEDSAVYLCASSRGGTSGTRSYEQYFGPGTRLTVT.

For this clonotype: A much larger clone differs from this one at a single base, so this may be a read error. A read error is likely, as this CDR3 ends without the conserved phenylalanine or tryptophan. The V and J genes are TRBV19 and TRBJ2-2; 10 bases align to TRBD2. CDR3 length: 14 amino acids. Looked up from germline, CDR1 is LNHDA and CDR2 is SQIVND (reference sequence). Germline trimming cut 6 bases from V and 5 bases from J; bases unmatched to any gene: 3. The CDR3 spells CASRWTSGTGELFS. The DNA for the CDR3 is TGTGCCAGTAGATGGACTAGCGGAACCGGGGAGCTGTTTTCT.

The gene calls are TRBV3-1 and TRBJ1-5; 8 bases are shared with TRBD1. V shed 8 bases and J 3 bases; nucleotides not matched to a gene: 3. Germline-derived CDR1 and CDR2 are LGHDT and YNNKEL (reference sequence). This CDR3 contains 13 residues. The CDR3 sequence: CASGQGNNQPQHF. The DNA for the CDR3 is TGTGCCAGCGGACAGGGCAACAATCAGCCCCAGCATTTT. Full variable domain (missing parts from reference TRBV3-1 and TRBJ1-5): DTAVSQTPKYLVTQMGNDKSIKCEQNLGHDTMYWYKQDSKKFLKIMFSYNNKELIINETVPNRFSPKSPDKAHLNLHINSLELGDSAVYFCASGQGNNQPQHFGDGTRLSIL.

A word on this clonotype: This sequence may be a read error, since a much larger clone differs from it by one base. The chain carries TRBV9 and TRBJ2-3; the match to TRBD1 covers 7 bases. The DNA matches TRBJ1-5 better at its end, which makes the J call doubtful. Germline-derived CDR1 and CDR2 are SGDLS and YYNGEE. The CDR3 spans 20 residues. CDR3 sequence: CASSTPVTSGRGMGTDTQHF. CDR3 nucleotides: TGTGCCAGCAGCACCCCTGTCACTAGCGGGAGGGGTATGGGGACAGATACGCAGCATTTT.

This chain uses TRBV2 with TRBJ2-3; no firm D call. V was clipped by 7 bases and J by 11 bases, with 22 bases between them. This CDR3 has 14 residues. Per the germline V gene, CDR1 is SNHLY and CDR2 is FYNNEI. The CDR3 spells CASKGQAQRNEQYF. The CDR3 DNA reads TGTGCCAGCAAAGGCCAGGCACAGCGCAATGAGCAGTATTTT.

This clonotype was counted at least ten times. The chain has TRBV7-3 and TRBJ2-5; 8 nucleotides line up with TRBD2. This CDR3 has 17 amino acids. The V gene's germline CDR1 is SGHTA and CDR2 FQGTGA. The J segment lost 7 bases and the V segment lost 1 base, leaving 14 bases of the junction unmatched. CDR3 nucleotide sequence: TGTGCCAGCAGCTTAAGAGGCGGAGCGGGAGTCGGGGGGACCCAGTACTTC. This codes for CASSLRGGAGVGGTQYF.

In this sample, this clonotype turned up many times. V gene TRBV5-1 combines with J gene TRBJ2-1; D is perhaps TRBD2 (6 bases). V was shortened by 2 bases and J by 1 base, with 16 bases between the two germline ends. The CDR3 has 17 residues. CDR1 is SGHRS and CDR2 is YFSETQ in the germline V gene. CDR3 coding DNA: TGCGCCAGCAGCTTATCGGAGGGGAGATCGTCCTACAATGAGCAGTTCTTC. This sequence encodes CASSLSEGRSSYNEQFF.

Details on this clonotype: An end of the junction does not agree with germline; a read error may underlie this. The chain combines TRBV20-1 with TRBJ1-6, with 7 bases aligning to TRBD1. This CDR3 is built from 14 residues. CDR1 DFQATT and CDR2 SNEGSKA come from the germline V gene (reference sequence). In nucleotides, the CDR3 is TGCAGTGCACCCGGGACAGTCGTTAATTCCCCCCTCCACTTT. Translating gives CSAPGTVVNSPLHF.

This clonotype occurred many times. V and J are TRBV12-5 and TRBJ2-3, with D maybe TRBD2 (5 bases). V was cut by 6 bases and J by 7 bases, with 8 bases left in between. This CDR3 contains 11 residues. Germline V gene lookup returns CDR1 LGHNT and CDR2 FRNRAP. The CDR3 sequence: CASGTMNTQYF. The CDR3 region has the DNA TGTGCTAGTGGGACTATGAATACGCAGTATTTT.